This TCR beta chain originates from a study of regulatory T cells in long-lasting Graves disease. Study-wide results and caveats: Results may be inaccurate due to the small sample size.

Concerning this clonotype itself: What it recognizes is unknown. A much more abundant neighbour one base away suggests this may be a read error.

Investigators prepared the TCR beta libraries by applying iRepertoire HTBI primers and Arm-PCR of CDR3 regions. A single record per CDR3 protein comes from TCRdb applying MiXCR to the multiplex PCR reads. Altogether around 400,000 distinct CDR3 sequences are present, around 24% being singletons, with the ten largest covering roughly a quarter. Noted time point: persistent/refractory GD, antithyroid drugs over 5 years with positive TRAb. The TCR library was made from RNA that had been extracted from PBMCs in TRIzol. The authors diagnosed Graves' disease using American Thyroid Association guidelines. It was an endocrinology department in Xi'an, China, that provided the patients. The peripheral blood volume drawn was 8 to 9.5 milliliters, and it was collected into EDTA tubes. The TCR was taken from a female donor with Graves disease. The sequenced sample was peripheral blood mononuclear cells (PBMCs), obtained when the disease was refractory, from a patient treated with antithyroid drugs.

Written as DNA, the CDR3 is TGTGCCACCAGTGACTCGCAAGGGACAGGGGGCACCGGGGAGCTGTTTTTT. Amino acid sequence: CATSDSQGTGGTGELFF. The chain recombines TRBV24-1 with TRBJ2-2; 11 bases are shared with TRBD1. V was clipped by 4 bases and J by 4 bases; unmatched bases: 7. CDR1 and CDR2 (germline): KGHDR, SFDVKD. The length of the CDR3 is 17 residues.